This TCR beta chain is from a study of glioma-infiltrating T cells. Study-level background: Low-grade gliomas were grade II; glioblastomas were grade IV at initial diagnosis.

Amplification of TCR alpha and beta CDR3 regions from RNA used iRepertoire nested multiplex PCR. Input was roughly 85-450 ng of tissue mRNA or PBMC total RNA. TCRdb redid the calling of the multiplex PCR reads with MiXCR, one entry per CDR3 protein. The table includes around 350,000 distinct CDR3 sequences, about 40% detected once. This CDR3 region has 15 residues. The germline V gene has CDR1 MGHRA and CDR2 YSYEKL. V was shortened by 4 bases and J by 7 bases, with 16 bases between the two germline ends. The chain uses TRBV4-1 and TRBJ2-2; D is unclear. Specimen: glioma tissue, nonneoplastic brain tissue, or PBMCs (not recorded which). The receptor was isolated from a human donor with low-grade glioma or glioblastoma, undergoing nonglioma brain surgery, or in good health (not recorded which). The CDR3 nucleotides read TGCGCCAGCAGCCTAGAACATCCCACGGTCGGGGAGCTGTTTTTT. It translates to CASSLEHPTVGELFF.